The rows below give T cell receptor beta chains drawn from one sample of a study of cytomegalovirus exposure and HLA in healthy donors. The data were produced by immunoSEQ multiplex PCR, yet TCRdb's version contains in-frame clones alone and is incomplete. This sample carries around 97,000 clones, approximately 85% of them seen once, and the ten largest clones take roughly 5.1%. Input material: PBMCs. All receptors derive from a man between 40 and 49 years old in good health and CMV-seropositive. CDR3s include the opening cysteine and the closing phenylalanine or tryptophan. The order of the fields is D gene, clone size, V gene, J gene, CDR3 DNA, CDR3 protein. A D gene is named only where the DNA matches it firmly. Size is stated for part of the rows, as once, few or many counts, or as a class when the clone is expanded.

TRBD2	.	TRBV2	TRBJ2-1	TGTGCCAGCAGTGGGGGTAGCGGGGGTTTTTACAATGAGCAGTTCTTC	CASSGGSGGFYNEQFF
.	.	TRBV30	TRBJ1-2	TGTGCCTGGAGTGGTGCGAACTATGGCTACACCTTC	CAWSGANYGYTF
.	.	TRBV19	TRBJ2-2	TGTGCCAGTAGTAGCGGGCCGAACACCGGGGAGCTGTTTTTT	CASSSGPNTGELFF
.	.	TRBV19	TRBJ1-3	TGTGCCAGTCTGTCGCGGAGCTCTGGAAACACCATATATTTT	CASLSRSSGNTIYF
TRBD2	.	TRBV10-1	TRBJ2-2	TGCGCCAGCAGTGGACTAGCGGACACCGGGGAGCTGTTTTTT	CASSGLADTGELFF
TRBD2	.	TRBV19	TRBJ2-7	TGTGCCAGTAGAAAGACTAGCGTCTCCTACGAGCAGTACTTC	CASRKTSVSYEQYF
.	.	TRBV2	TRBJ1-2	TGTGCCAGCAGGGACAGCTTTAACTATGGCTACACCTTC	CASRDSFNYGYTF
.	.	TRBV7-9	TRBJ2-7	TGTGCCAGCAGCCCCTCAGGGGCGAGCGAGCAGTACTTC	CASSPSGASEQYF
.	.	TRBV11-2	TRBJ1-1	TGTGCCAGCAGATTTTTTACAGGGAGCACTGAAGCTTTCTTT	CASRFFTGSTEAFF
.	.	TRBV7-2	TRBJ1-1	TGTGCCAGCAGCTTGGACGGGGGTGAAGCTTTCTTT	CASSLDGGEAFF
.	.	TRBV2	TRBJ1-5	TGTGCCAGCCGTTCGGGACTTAGCAATCAGCCCCAGCATTTT	CASRSGLSNQPQHF
.	.	TRBV7-3	TRBJ1-1	TGTGCCAGCAGCCCAAGTGGGGGGTCAAGCACTGAAGCTTTCTTT	CASSPSGGSSTEAFF
TRBD1	.	TRBV30	TRBJ2-5	TGTGCCTGGAGGGGGACAGTACAAGAGACCCAGTACTTC	CAWRGTVQETQYF
TRBD1	.	TRBV19	TRBJ2-7	TGTGCCAGTAGTCCGGACAGGGGTTTGAAGGACGAGCAGTACTTC	CASSPDRGLKDEQYF
.	once	TRBV30	TRBJ1-3	TGTGCCTGGAGTAAAGGGAGTGCGGGAAACACCATATATTTT	CAWSKGSAGNTIYF
.	.	TRBV2	TRBJ1-6	TGTGCCAGCAGAAAGAGCTCCTATAATTCACCCCTCCACTTT	CASRKSSYNSPLHF
TRBD1	.	TRBV15	TRBJ2-5	TGTGCCACCAGCCCTCCGGGACAGGGGATCACGGAGACCCAGTACTTC	CATSPPGQGITETQYF
.	.	TRBV5-1	TRBJ1-5	TGCGCCAGCAGCGTACAGGGAGGGGGCAATCAGCCCCAGCATTTT	CASSVQGGGNQPQHF
TRBD2	.	TRBV5-1	TRBJ2-5	TGCGCCAGCAGCCCCCGACTAGCGGGGCTCCAAGAGACCCAGTACTTC	CASSPRLAGLQETQYF
.	once	TRBV6-5	TRBJ1-2	TGTGCCAGCAGTTACCCCACGGGCGGGGGCGGCTATGGCTACACCTTC	CASSYPTGGGGYGYTF
.	.	TRBV21-1	TRBJ1-5	TGTGCCAGCAGCAAAAAAGACAGGGGGCGACGGTGGCCCCAGCATTTT	CASSKKDRGRRWPQHF
TRBD2	few	TRBV25-1	TRBJ2-2	TGTGCCAGCAGTGAATCGGGGGGAATCGGGGAGCTGTTTTTT	CASSESGGIGELFF
.	.	TRBV9	TRBJ1-1	TGTGCCAGCAGCCTCACAGTTCTGAACACTGAAGCTTTCTTT	CASSLTVLNTEAFF
TRBD1	.	TRBV28	TRBJ1-2	TGTGCCAGCAGTTTTCTACAGGGGTCAGGTGGCTACACCTTC	CASSFLQGSGGYTF
TRBD1	few	TRBV9	TRBJ1-1	TGTGCCAGCCGACCCGGACAGGGGACTGAAGCTTTCTTT	CASRPGQGTEAFF
.	.	TRBV27	TRBJ2-2	TGTGCCAGCAGTCCCATGACAGGAAACACCGGGGAGCTGTTTTTT	CASSPMTGNTGELFF
.	once	TRBV9	TRBJ1-1	TGTGCCAGCAGCCTACGAATGGTGGACACTGAAGCTTTCTTT	CASSLRMVDTEAFF
TRBD1	.	TRBV19	TRBJ2-2	TGTGCCAGTACAAAAGGACAGGGGGCGTTCACCGGGGAGCTGTTTTTT	CASTKGQGAFTGELFF
.	.	TRBV6-6	TRBJ1-6	TGTGCCAGCAGTTACGGTCGGTATAATTCACCCCTCCACTTT	CASSYGRYNSPLHF
TRBD1	.	TRBV19	TRBJ1-2	TGTGCCAGTAGTATACGAAATCCGGACAGGGAGAGACGAGGCTACACCTTC	CASSIRNPDRERRGYTF
TRBD2	.	TRBV2	TRBJ2-3	TGTGCCAGCACCAAGGGAGGGAACGCCGATACGCAGTATTTT	CASTKGGNADTQYF
TRBD1	.	TRBV6-1	TRBJ2-7	TGTGCCAGCCGGGCCGGGACAGCCTCCTACGAGCAGTACTTC	CASRAGTASYEQYF
.	few	TRBV21-1	TRBJ2-7	TGTGCCAGCAGCACCAGGACAGTCCTCTCCTACGAGCAGTACTTC	CASSTRTVLSYEQYF
TRBD2	.	TRBV29-1	TRBJ2-1	TGCAGCGTTGATGGAGAGGAAGGACTAGCGGGGAGGGGGGAGCAGTTCTTC	CSVDGEEGLAGRGEQFF
.	few	TRBV12-2	TRBJ2-6	TGTGCAAGTCGCGCTGCTCAGGTTACAGCCTCTGGGGCCAACGGCCTGACTTTC	CASRAAQVTASGANGLTF
.	.	TRBV6-6	TRBJ1-2	TGTGCCAGCAGGCAGGGGAGTGGGGGCTACACCTTC	CASRQGSGGYTF
.	.	TRBV5-1	TRBJ2-3	TGCGCCAGCAGCTCGCGGGGCCCGAGCACAGATACGCAGTATTTT	CASSSRGPSTDTQYF
TRBD1	.	TRBV30	TRBJ2-7	TGTGCCTGGAGTGTAACAGGGGTCCCCTACGAGCAGTACTTC	CAWSVTGVPYEQYF
TRBD1	once	TRBV5-1	TRBJ1-6	TGCGCCAGCAGCAACGGACAGGGGAGCTCACCCCTCCACTTT	CASSNGQGSSPLHF
.	few	TRBV5-1	TRBJ1-2	TGCGCCAGCAGCAATCAGGGTAACTATGGCTACACCTTC	CASSNQGNYGYTF
.	.	TRBV5-6	TRBJ1-3	TGTGCCAGCAGCCTACAGGGCAGCGGAAACACCATATATTTT	CASSLQGSGNTIYF